This TCR beta chain comes out of a study of fetal regulatory T cell absence and autoimmunity. Clones were sequenced by immunoSEQ multiplex PCR, and TCRdb holds only the in-frame ones, with some missing. The sample lists 45,000 to 50,000 clones; about 80% were seen once. There are 15 residues in the CDR3. V was trimmed by 0 bases and J by 9 bases, leaving 15 bases between them. CDR1 is SEHNR and CDR2 is FQNEAQ in the germline V gene (reference sequence). The clonotype originates from a newborn boy with IPEX syndrome. The sequencing input was cord blood. The chain has TRBV7-9 and TRBJ1-5; D unclear. CDR3 protein: CASSLAPTGSGPQHF. DNA for the CDR3: TGTGCCAGCAGCTTAGCGCCTACGGGGTCAGGGCCCCAGCATTTT.